This T cell receptor (beta chain) was found in a study of OX40 agonist ivuxolimab in advanced cancers. The CDR3 is 15 amino acids. Germline V gene sequence: CDR1 SQVTM, CDR2 ANQGSEA. The V gene end was trimmed by 2 bases and the J gene end by 4 bases; junction bases not matched to a gene: 8. Clones were read by immunoSEQ multiplex PCR, and TCRdb kept only the in-frame ones, dropping some. The table includes 75,000 to 95,000 clones, 70% to 90% detected once. Only one count was recorded for this clone. Sequenced here: CD4+ or CD8+ T cells sorted from blood, sampled in a trial of the OX40 agonist ivuxolimab. This clonotype was sampled from an adult with an advanced solid tumor such as melanoma, head and neck, liver or kidney cancer. The rearrangement uses TRBV29-1 and TRBJ2-7; 10 positions agree with TRBD1. This CDR3 reads CSVEPLTGGGYEQYF. The CDR3 DNA is TGCAGCGTTGAACCACTGACAGGGGGCGGGTACGAGCAGTACTTC.